Below are 26 T cell receptor beta chains sequenced from a single sample in a study of memory CD4+ T cells and cytomegalovirus serostatus. Single viable CD3+CD4+CD8-CD45RO+ cells were sorted as the memory CD4+ T cells. Some clones are missing from TCRdb's copy, which holds only in-frame ones; the method was immunoSEQ multiplex PCR. Counted here are under 75,000 clones, over 60% occurring once; the ten biggest clones make up almost 0.55%. Sequencing used memory CD4+ T cells from blood. The source of these receptors is an adult in good health and CMV-seronegative. Some clones in this sample may be carry-over from other donors' samples.

The CDR3 nucleotides are TGCAGCGTTTTTCCCCCTAGCGGGCGCACAGATACGCAGTATTTT. Translation: CSVFPPSGRTDTQYF. V is TRBV29-1 and J is TRBJ2-3; 8 bases fit TRBD2. CDR1 is SQVTM and CDR2 is ANQGSEA in the germline V gene. Trimming at V came to 5 bases and at J to 1 base, leaving 8 bases not matched to a gene. The CDR3 extends over 15 amino acids.

V and J are TRBV20-1 and TRBJ2-3; no definite D call. The CDR3 covers 11 residues. Between the trimmed V and J ends, which lost 6 bases and 12 bases, there was a span of 16 bases. Germline V gene data show CDR1 as DFQATT and CDR2 as SNEGSKA (reference sequence). The CDR3 nucleotides are TGCAGTGCACCACGGTCGGGCTCACAGTATTTT. It yields the protein CSAPRSGSQYF.

Only one count was recorded for this clone. The chain joins TRBV7-9 to TRBJ2-1, with a weak D call TRBD2 (5 bases). The CDR3 spans 15 residues. V was cut by 5 bases and J by 5 bases, with 16 bases left in between. Germline V lookup: CDR1 SEHNR, CDR2 FQNEAQ (reference sequence). The CDR3 nucleotides read TGTGCCAGCAGCGAGAGAGGGAGTATCGACAATGAGCAGTTCTTC. Amino acids: CASSERGSIDNEQFF.

In this sample, this clone turned up once. The rearrangement uses TRBV30 and TRBJ2-1; D tentatively reads TRBD1 or TRBD2 (5 bases each). This CDR3 is built from 17 residues. Germline-derived CDR1 and CDR2 are GTSNPN and SVGIG (reference sequence). Trimming pared 2 bases from V and 0 bases from J, leaving 17 bases between. The CDR3 nucleotides are TGTGCCTGGAGTACTAACCGGGGACGTAGCTCCTACAATGAGCAGTTCTTC. Translation: CAWSTNRGRSSYNEQFF.

Here the CDR3 reads CASSEDRYTEAFF. CDR3 DNA sequence: TGTGCCAGTAGTGAGGACAGGTACACTGAAGCTTTCTTT. The chain employs TRBV19 and TRBJ1-1, with 7 positions matching TRBD1. The germline V gene encodes CDR1 LNHDA and CDR2 SQIVND (reference sequence). V lost 5 bases and J lost 3; bases outside the gene matches: 3. This CDR3 region has 13 residues. Full variable domain (missing parts from reference TRBV19 and TRBJ1-1): DGGITQSPKYLFRKEGQNVTLSCEQNLNHDAMYWYRQDPGQGLRLIYYSQIVNDFQKGDIAEGYSVSREKKESFPLTVTSAQKNPTAFYLCASSEDRYTEAFFGQGTRLTVV.

The chain employs TRBV7-3 and TRBJ1-3; D gene uncertain. CDR1 SGHTA and CDR2 FQGTGA come from the germline V gene. The CDR3 sequence is 14 residues long. Trimming cost V 0 bases and J 0 bases, with 3 bases left between them. The CDR3 nucleotides read TGTGCCAGCAGCTTAACGGGCTCTGGAAACACCATATATTTT. Its protein is CASSLTGSGNTIYF.

The chain employs TRBV6-1 and TRBJ1-1, with no clear D. This CDR3 has 13 amino acids. The V end was cut by 4 bases, the J end by 0 bases, with 6 bases between. Germline CDR1 reads MNHNS; CDR2 reads SASEGT. CDR3 sequence reads: CASSAEVNTEAFF. CDR3 nucleotide sequence: TGTGCCAGCAGTGCCGAGGTGAACACTGAAGCTTTCTTT.

The V gene is TRBV11-2, the J gene TRBJ1-1; weak D call: TRBD1 (5 bases). V lost 0 bases and J 1 base, leaving 9 bases between the germline ends. The CDR3 covers 15 residues. Germline values: CDR1 SGHAT, CDR2 FQNNGV. CDR3 coding DNA: TGTGCCAGCAGCTTAGAACAGGTGGCGAACACTGAAGCTTTCTTT. Protein sequence: CASSLEQVANTEAFF.

The chain carries TRBV5-4 and TRBJ2-6; D remains ambiguous. V lost 0 bases and J 0 bases, leaving 4 bases between the germline ends. CDR3 length equals 15 residues. Per the germline V gene, CDR1 is SGHNT and CDR2 is YYREEE (reference sequence). The CDR3 loop reads CASSLDSSGANVLTF. CDR3 DNA sequence: TGTGCCAGCAGCTTGGACAGCTCTGGGGCCAACGTCCTGACTTTC.

The V gene is TRBV30, the J gene TRBJ2-2; no clear D. Germline V gene sequence: CDR1 GTSNPN, CDR2 SVGIG (reference sequence). The CDR3 loop spans 10 amino acids. Trimming shortened V by 3 bases and J by 5 bases, and 1 base separated the two germline ends. The CDR3 region is CAWRTGELFF. In nucleotides, the CDR3 is TGTGCCTGGAGAACCGGGGAGCTGTTTTTT. Combining the CDR3 with reference TRBV30 and TRBJ2-2 gives the whole variable domain SQTIHQWPATLVQPVGSPLSLECTVEGTSNPNLYWYRQAAGRGLQLLFYSVGIGQISSEVPQNLSASRPQDRQFILSSKKLLLSDSGFYLCAWRTGELFFGEGSRLTVL.

The DNA of the CDR3 is TGCGCCAGCAGCCGGGGAGAAAAGGATGAGCAGTTCTTC. Amino acids: CASSRGEKDEQFF. V and J are TRBV4-3 and TRBJ2-1, with D perhaps matching TRBD2 (5 bases). Germline CDR1 reads LGHNA; CDR2 reads YSLEER. Trimming removed 4 bases from V and 8 bases from J, with 12 bases in between. This CDR3 region has 13 residues.

This chain uses TRBV19 with TRBJ1-2; D remains ambiguous. Between the trimmed V and J ends, which lost 5 bases and 8 bases, there was a span of 15 bases. Germline lookup yields CDR1 LNHDA and CDR2 SQIVND (reference sequence). This CDR3 spans 13 amino acids. The CDR3 spells CASSDMPPRGYTF. CDR3 in DNA: TGTGCCAGTAGTGACATGCCACCTAGGGGCTACACCTTC.

The rearrangement uses TRBV6-1 and TRBJ2-7; D perhaps matches TRBD1 (6 bases). From germline, CDR1 is MNHNS and CDR2 SASEGT. There are 14 residues in the CDR3. V dropped 5 bases and J dropped 6 bases, with 17 bases sitting between them. Written as DNA, the CDR3 is TGTGCCAGCAGTCCCCCCCTCACAGGGCGCGAGCAGTACTTC. This codes for CASSPPLTGREQYF.

The V and J genes are TRBV7-9 and TRBJ2-5; 8 bases agree with TRBD1. The V gene end was trimmed by 5 bases and the J gene end by 5 bases; junction bases not matched to a gene: 7. CDR1 and CDR2 (germline): SEHNR, FQNEAQ (reference sequence). The CDR3 extends over 14 amino acids. DNA for the CDR3: TGTGCCAGCAGCCGAGACAGGGGTAGGGAGACCCAGTACTTC. This encodes CASSRDRGRETQYF.

The rearrangement links TRBV5-1 to TRBJ2-7; weak D call: TRBD2 (5 bases). This CDR3 region has 13 residues. Germline values: CDR1 SGHRS, CDR2 YFSETQ. Trimming took 4 bases from V and 3 from J, leaving 11 bases between them. The CDR3 reads CASSAGLHYEQYF. CDR3 DNA: TGCGCCAGCAGCGCCGGACTGCACTACGAGCAGTACTTC. Together with reference TRBV5-1 and TRBJ2-7, the CDR3 gives the full variable domain: KAGVTQTPRYLIKTRGQQVTLSCSPISGHRSVSWYQQTPGQGLQFLFEYFSETQRNKGNFPGRFSGRQFSNSRSEMNVSTLELGDSALYLCASSAGLHYEQYFGPGTRLTVT.

The chain recombines TRBV11-2 with TRBJ2-5, with TRBD2 matching 11 bases. The V segment lost 10 bases and the J segment 5 bases; nucleotides outside the gene matches: 6. The germline V gene encodes CDR1 SGHAT and CDR2 FQNNGV. CDR3 length: 13 residues. The CDR3 here is CATKLAGDETQYF. CDR3 DNA sequence: TGTGCCACCAAACTAGCGGGGGACGAGACCCAGTACTTC.

The chain has TRBV2 and TRBJ2-3; 13 bases align to TRBD2. CDR3 length equals 17 residues. Germline V CDR1 and CDR2: SNHLY, FYNNEI. V lost 8 bases to trimming and J lost 0 bases; unmatched junction nucleotides: 8. As DNA, the CDR3 is TGTGCCAGCCGCTGGACTAGCGGGGGCCTGAGCACAGATACGCAGTATTTT. This translates into CASRWTSGGLSTDTQYF.

The chain combines TRBV5-4 with TRBJ2-2; the match to TRBD1 covers 9 bases. V was clipped by 0 bases and J by 6 bases; unmatched bases: 6. The CDR3 has 16 residues. Germline V lookup: CDR1 SGHNT, CDR2 YYREEE (reference sequence). The CDR3 DNA is TGTGCCAGCAGCTTGGCCCCGGGACAGGGCCCCGGGGAGCTGTTTTTT. Translated: CASSLAPGQGPGELFF.

This chain uses TRBV6-1 with TRBJ1-2; D is undetermined. CDR3 length: 12 residues. V lost 6 bases and J 5 bases, leaving 10 bases between the germline ends. CDR1 MNHNS and CDR2 SASEGT come from the germline V gene. This chain's CDR3 is CASRPTVYGYTF. In nucleotides, the CDR3 is TGTGCCAGCAGACCGACGGTGTATGGCTACACCTTC.

This clone occurred once. The chain couples TRBV7-2 to TRBJ2-5; D is unclear. Per the germline V gene, CDR1 is SGHTA and CDR2 is FQGNSA. Between the trimmed V and J ends, which lost 1 base and 1 base, there was a span of 10 bases. CDR3 length: 15 residues. The CDR3 spells CASSLGASLQETQYF. Written as DNA, the CDR3 is TGTGCCAGCAGCTTAGGGGCGAGCCTCCAAGAGACCCAGTACTTC.

V is TRBV11-2 and J is TRBJ2-2; a possible D gene is TRBD2 (7 bases). Trimming cost V 5 bases and J 4 bases, with 14 bases left between them. Germline V gives CDR1 SGHAT, CDR2 FQNNGV. CDR3 length equals 15 residues. For the CDR3, the DNA is TGTGCCAGCAGCCGGGGGGCCGTTATCACCGGGGAGCTGTTTTTT. This gives the protein CASSRGAVITGELFF.

The table lists this clone with a count of one. V is TRBV4-3 and J is TRBJ2-1, with 7 bases aligning to TRBD1. From germline, CDR1 is LGHNA and CDR2 YSLEER. J gave up 3 bases and V 2 bases, and 19 bases lay outside the gene matches. The CDR3 is made up of 20 amino acids. The CDR3 region is CASSQSNRVRGGPFYNEQFF. For the CDR3, the DNA is TGCGCCAGCAGCCAATCTAACAGGGTGCGAGGGGGCCCCTTCTACAATGAGCAGTTCTTC.

Relative to its sample, this clone is medium-sized. The chain is built from TRBV7-2 and TRBJ1-1; D gene unclear. Germline-derived CDR1 and CDR2 are SGHTA and FQGNSA. The V gene lost 3 bases and the J gene lost 3 bases, with 11 bases spanning the gap. The CDR3 spans 14 residues. CDR3 in amino acids: CASSLGRAYTEAFF. The CDR3 DNA reads as TGTGCCAGCAGCTTGGGCAGAGCTTACACTGAAGCTTTCTTT.

This CDR3 reads CASSPMAGVAYEQYF. CDR3 bases: TGTGCCAGCAGCCCTATGGCAGGAGTGGCCTACGAGCAGTACTTC. The chain is built from TRBV7-9 and TRBJ2-7; D ambiguous. The ends were cut back, 5 bases at V and 2 bases at J, with 16 bases in the middle. The CDR3 has 15 amino acids. Germline CDR1 SEHNR, CDR2 FQNEAQ (reference sequence).

J is TRBJ2-7 and V is TRBV15; TRBD1 aligns across 7 bases. Germline values: CDR1 LNHNV, CDR2 YYDKDF (reference sequence). The CDR3 extends over 17 amino acids. V was clipped by 8 bases and J by 6 bases; unmatched bases: 22. CDR3 sequence: CATGIPRNRGYGGEQYF. CDR3 coding DNA: TGTGCCACCGGTATACCCCGTAACAGGGGATACGGAGGCGAGCAGTACTTC.

This chain joins TRBV5-1 and TRBJ2-3; D unresolved. The CDR3 length is 12 residues. Per germline, CDR1 SGHRS and CDR2 YFSETQ. V lost 1 base, J lost 13 bases, and 13 bases lay in between. CDR3 protein: CASSLSVGKEYF. CDR3 nucleotide sequence: TGCGCCAGCAGCTTGAGTGTGGGGAAGGAGTATTTT. The variable domain in full, with the rest retrieved from reference TRBV5-1 and TRBJ2-3, is KAGVTQTPRYLIKTRGQQVTLSCSPISGHRSVSWYQQTPGQGLQFLFEYFSETQRNKGNFPGRFSGRQFSNSRSEMNVSTLELGDSALYLCASSLSVGKEYFGPGTRLTVL.